Described below is a single TCR beta chain sequence and its context. What it binds is not known. This entry is derived from a study of T cell responses to AZD1222 COVID-19 vaccine. Study findings and constraints: The donor cohort was predominantly white British with a female majority, and clonal diversity may have been underestimated. Unmutated variant regions reportedly attract nearly half of all spike-specific TCRs. CD4 TCRs linked to vaccination spanned spike, dominating at 160-218 and 743-854.

Measured with immunoSEQ multiplex PCR; TCRdb has only the in-frame clones, and not every one. The top ten hold 25% to 30% of the sample, which has about 76,000 clones, roughly 80% seen once. V lost 8 bases and J lost 0, with 22 bases in between. Germline V gene data show CDR1 as SGHTA and CDR2 as FQGTGA. This CDR3 is 18 amino acids long. The chain has TRBV7-3 and TRBJ1-4, with a tentative D call TRBD1 (6 bases). The sequencing used peripheral blood, collected 28 days after the second dose of the MenACWY control vaccine. This receptor was taken from an adult who received the MenACWY meningococcal vaccine as a control. CDR3 protein: CASVVRGAKNTTNEKLFF. The DNA of the CDR3 is TGTGCCAGCGTCGTCCGGGGGGCTAAAAACACAACTAATGAAAAACTGTTTTTT.